Sequencing of this T cell receptor beta chain was carried out in a study of blood T cells in healthy people across ages. Study findings and constraints: Both naive CD4+ cell counts and diversity were greater in long-lived donors than in aged donors. Diversity was estimated from one million T cells, and these estimates were considered underestimates.

Then a second PCR, running roughly 6 to 12 cycles, was carried out with a sample-barcoded 5' primer and a J-beta primer mix. Using its own MiXCR run on the 5' RACE reads, TCRdb lists one record per CDR3 protein. The profile covers about 830,000 distinct CDR3 sequences, with around 62% appearing a single time and roughly a quarter taken by the ten largest. Points on this clonotype: Antigen: not known.

The CDR3 totals 17 residues. The V gene lost 4 bases and the J gene lost 0 bases, with 13 bases spanning the gap. This sequence was found in a man aged 25-40 years in good health. This chain joins TRBV12-3 or TRBV12-4 and TRBJ2-6; D call uncertain. Input material: blood. This CDR3 reads CASSSTRVASGANVLTF. The CDR3 nucleotides are TGTGCCAGCAGTTCAACTCGGGTGGCCTCTGGGGCCAACGTCCTGACTTTC.